The entry below gives a single T cell receptor (beta chain) sequence along with its context. Germline V gene lookup returns CDR1 MNHEY and CDR2 SMNVEV (reference sequence). Unmatched junction bases numbered 11, after V lost 8 bases and J lost 6 bases. This CDR3 spans 16 amino acids. Recruits, aged about 18 to 95 years, lived in 24 US areas. Allocation to cohorts depended on clinical history reported by the participants. The entry originates in a study of blood T cell repertoires in COVID-19. Study-level information: Italy, Spain and the United States were the sources of the convalescent and acute COVID-19 samples.

In the study's own analysis: Amplification with reference gene primers provided the estimates of nucleated cell counts. TCRdb's table, derived via immunoSEQ multiplex PCR, lists solely in-frame clones and lacks some. Clonal size and the V and J genes are those of that table, whereas D and trimming came from the DNA. This sample has about 180,000 clones, with around 85% found just once. The chain has TRBV27 and TRBJ2-1, with 12 bases matching TRBD2. The TCR was taken from a woman in her thirties or forties with acute COVID-19. Material: PBMCs or T cells enriched from blood (not recorded which). The CDR3 is CASSATGTSGLNEQFF. The CDR3 DNA is TGTGCCAGCTCGGCAACTGGGACTAGCGGGCTCAATGAGCAGTTCTTC.